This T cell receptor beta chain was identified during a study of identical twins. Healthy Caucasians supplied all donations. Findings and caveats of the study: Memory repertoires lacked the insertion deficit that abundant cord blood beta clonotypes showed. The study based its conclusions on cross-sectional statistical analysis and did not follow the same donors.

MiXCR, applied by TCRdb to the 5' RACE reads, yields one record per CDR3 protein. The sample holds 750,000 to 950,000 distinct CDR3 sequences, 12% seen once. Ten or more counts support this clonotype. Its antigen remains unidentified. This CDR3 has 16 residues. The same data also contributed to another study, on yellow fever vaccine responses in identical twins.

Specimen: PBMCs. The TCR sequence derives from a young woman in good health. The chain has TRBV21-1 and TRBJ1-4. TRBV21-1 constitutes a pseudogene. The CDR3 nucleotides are TGTGCCAGCAGCAAAACGTCCGACGACTTTAATGAAAAACTGTTTTTT. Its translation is CASSKTSDDFNEKLFF.